The next 26 T cell receptor beta chains were all read from a single sample in a study of shared clonotypes between healthy human individuals. Sequencing was performed with immunoSEQ multiplex PCR; in TCRdb, only in-frame clones are kept and a portion is missing. This sample has about 1 million clones; more than 60% occur once, and the top ten carry around 1.4%. Input material: memory CD4+ T cells sorted from blood. Subset: CD45RA-negative fraction. These receptors were taken from a man aged 18 to 30 in good health.

The chain joins TRBV6-4 to TRBJ1-6; D may be TRBD1 (5 bases). CDR1 MRHNA and CDR2 SNTAGT come from the germline V gene. The V end was cut by 2 bases, the J end by 8 bases, with 13 bases between. The CDR3 is made up of 15 amino acids. Here the CDR3 reads CASSDTGLRDSPLHF. The CDR3, as DNA: TGTGCCAGCAGTGACACCGGCCTCAGGGATTCACCCCTCCACTTT.

This clone was observed a handful of times. CDR3 nucleotides: TGTGCCAGCAGTGCCTTAGGCACTGAAGCTTTCTTT. Translation: CASSALGTEAFF. The chain uses TRBV6-1 and TRBJ1-1; D uncertain. The ends were cut back, 4 bases at V and 4 bases at J, with 7 bases in the middle. The CDR3 has 12 residues. In germline, CDR1 is MNHNS, CDR2 SASEGT.

This clone was observed a handful of times. This chain's CDR3 is CASRKDPGELFF. CDR3 bases: TGTGCCAGCAGGAAAGACCCCGGGGAGCTGTTTTTT. The chain couples TRBV7-3 to TRBJ2-2, with D unresolved. CDR1 SGHTA and CDR2 FQGTGA come from the germline V gene. V was cut by 6 bases and J by 6 bases, with 8 bases left in between. CDR3 length: 12 residues.

This clone appeared a few times. This rearrangement joins TRBV18 to TRBJ1-1; the match to TRBD1 covers 7 bases. The CDR3 has 14 residues. With 3 bases clipped from V and 4 bases from J, the junction kept 5 bases outside the gene matches. Germline values: CDR1 KGHSH, CDR2 LQKENI. The CDR3 loop is CASSPTGQGTEAFF. DNA for the CDR3: TGTGCCAGCTCACCGACAGGGCAGGGCACTGAAGCTTTCTTT.

This clone was counted only a few times. The chain links TRBV5-8 to TRBJ1-5; TRBD1 aligns across 7 bases. V was clipped by 4 bases and J by 6 bases; unmatched bases: 4. The CDR3 has 13 amino acids. Germline CDR1 is SGHTS and CDR2 is YDEGEE. The CDR3 DNA is TGTGCCAGCAGCATTGGACAGGCTCAGCCCCAGCATTTT. Its translation is CASSIGQAQPQHF.

This chain joins TRBV18 and TRBJ2-7; D unresolved. Germline V gives CDR1 KGHSH, CDR2 LQKENI. The CDR3 is made up of 11 amino acids. V was clipped by 6 bases and J by 3 bases, with 6 bases between them. The DNA for the CDR3 is TGTGCCAGCTCCACCGACTACGAGCAGTACTTC. Translated, it gives CASSTDYEQYF. Based on the CDR3 plus reference TRBV18 and TRBJ2-7, the full variable domain is NAGVMQNPRHLVRRRGQEARLRCSPMKGHSHVYWYRQLPEEGLKFMVYLQKENIIDESGMPKERFSAEFPKEGPSILRIQQVVRGDSAAYFCASSTDYEQYFGPGTRLTVT.

Concerning this clone: A much larger clone lies one base from this, so it may be a read error. Other DNA sequences in the sample encode the same CDR3. V usage is TRBV18 and J usage is TRBJ2-5; D is uncertain. Germline-derived CDR1 and CDR2 are KGHSH and LQKENI. There are 11 residues in the CDR3. Trimming removed 5 bases at V and 1 base at J, with 2 bases between. The CDR3 DNA reads TGTGCCAGCTCAACCCAAGAGACCCAGTACTTC. It codes for CASSTQETQYF.

The V gene is TRBV28, the J gene TRBJ2-6; 8 nucleotides line up with TRBD1. The CDR3 loop spans 15 amino acids. V lost 5 bases, J lost 3 bases, and 3 bases stayed unmatched. Germline CDR1 is MDHEN and CDR2 is SYDVKM. The CDR3 here is CASSQQGGGANVLTF. The CDR3 bases are TGTGCCAGCAGTCAACAGGGGGGTGGGGCCAACGTCCTGACTTTC.

The chain couples TRBV6-6 to TRBJ1-6; no definite D call. Trimming left V 5 bases short and J 7 bases short, with 9 bases between. The CDR3 length is 13 residues. The germline gives CDR1 MNHNY, CDR2 SVGAGI (reference sequence). CDR3 sequence (DNA): TGTGCCAGCAGTCAGGCCCCAAATTCACCCCTCCACTTT. This gives the protein CASSQAPNSPLHF.

The table lists this clone with many counts. The chain joins TRBV13 to TRBJ2-1; 10 bases agree with TRBD1. The CDR3 is made up of 17 amino acids. The junction had 12 bases not matched to a gene; V was cut back by 4 bases and J by 6 bases. Germline CDR1 and CDR2: PRHDT and FYEKMQ (reference sequence). CDR3 residues: CASSSMRDRGRGNEQFF. For the CDR3, the DNA is TGTGCCAGCAGCTCCATGAGGGACAGGGGTCGGGGCAATGAGCAGTTCTTC.

This rearrangement joins TRBV9 to TRBJ2-7; TRBD2 might be the D (6 bases). The CDR3 has 16 amino acids. Germline V gene sequence: CDR1 SGDLS, CDR2 YYNGEE. The germline V and J ends were trimmed by 0 bases and 0 bases, with 13 bases remaining between them. The CDR3: CASSVAAGTHSYEQYF. The CDR3 coding sequence is TGTGCCAGCAGCGTAGCCGCCGGGACTCACTCCTACGAGCAGTACTTC.

This clone has only one observation. This rearrangement joins TRBV25-1 to TRBJ2-3; D is perhaps TRBD2 (6 bases). Germline values: CDR1 MGHDK, CDR2 SYGVNS. The CDR3 has 17 amino acids. V was clipped by 6 bases and J by 1 base, with 20 bases between them. The CDR3 region is CASRTPGLTWGTDTQYF. The CDR3 DNA reads as TGTGCCAGCAGGACCCCGGGACTGACATGGGGCACAGATACGCAGTATTTT.

V usage is TRBV11-3 and J usage is TRBJ2-5; 9 bases fit TRBD2. Losses at the gene ends were 7 bases for V and 4 bases for J; bases not matched to a gene: 10. This CDR3 comprises 15 residues. Germline V gene sequence: CDR1 SGHNT, CDR2 YENEEA. The CDR3 loop is CASTSGTSSSETQYF. CDR3 DNA: TGTGCCAGCACATCAGGGACTAGCTCTTCAGAGACCCAGTACTTC.

In its sample, this clone was seen a few times. The J gene is TRBJ2-7, the V gene TRBV6-1; tentative D call: TRBD2 (6 bases). Looked up from germline, CDR1 is MNHNS and CDR2 is SASEGT. Trimming removed 6 bases at V and 3 bases at J, with 15 bases between. The CDR3 extends over 14 amino acids. CDR3 sequence reads: CASRRRAGGYEQYF. The CDR3 DNA reads TGTGCCAGCAGACGGAGGGCCGGGGGCTACGAGCAGTACTTC.

The rearrangement joins TRBV27 to TRBJ1-6; D is unresolved. The CDR3 runs 16 residues. V was pared by 3 bases and J by 6 bases, with 15 bases between. The germline V gene encodes CDR1 MNHEY and CDR2 SMNVEV (reference sequence). The CDR3 loop is CASSLTTRGGNSPLHF. CDR3 sequence (DNA): TGTGCCAGCAGTTTGACTACGCGTGGAGGTAATTCACCCCTCCACTTT.

V usage is TRBV5-4 and J usage is TRBJ1-3; no clear D gene. There are 16 residues in the CDR3. Per the germline V gene, CDR1 is SGHNT and CDR2 is YYREEE (reference sequence). With 4 bases removed from V and 2 bases from J, the gap between germline ends came to 16 bases. This chain's CDR3 is CASSPAGRNTGNTIYF. Here the CDR3 DNA reads TGTGCCAGCAGCCCGGCGGGCAGAAATACTGGAAACACCATATATTTT. Complete variable domain (other parts from reference TRBV5-4 and TRBJ1-3): ETGVTQSPTHLIKTRGQQVTLRCSSQSGHNTVSWYQQALGQGPQFIFQYYREEENGRGNFPPRFSGLQFPNYSSELNVNALELDDSALYLCASSPAGRNTGNTIYFGEGSWLTVV.

The chain joins TRBV7-9 to TRBJ2-2; 10 nucleotides align to TRBD2. V gave up 7 bases and J gave up 0 bases; unmatched junction bases: 5. Germline V gene data show CDR1 as SEHNR and CDR2 as FQNEAQ (reference sequence). The CDR3 spans 16 residues. CDR3 in amino acids: CASILAGVANTGELFF. For the CDR3, the DNA is TGTGCCAGCATCCTAGCGGGGGTCGCGAACACCGGGGAGCTGTTTTTT.

This chain links TRBV30 with TRBJ2-1; TRBD1 aligns across 7 bases. CDR3 length equals 15 residues. From germline, CDR1 is GTSNPN and CDR2 SVGIG (reference sequence). V shed 3 bases and J 4 bases; nucleotides not matched to a gene: 9. In DNA, the CDR3 is TGTGCCTGGAGCCCTAGACAGGGAAATTACAATGAGCAGTTCTTC. Translation: CAWSPRQGNYNEQFF. Full variable domain (remainder filled in from reference TRBV30 and TRBJ2-1): SQTIHQWPATLVQPVGSPLSLECTVEGTSNPNLYWYRQAAGRGLQLLFYSVGIGQISSEVPQNLSASRPQDRQFILSSKKLLLSDSGFYLCAWSPRQGNYNEQFFGPGTRLTVL.

This clone was counted a single time. The V gene is TRBV10-3, the J gene TRBJ2-3, with 7 bases lining up with TRBD1. The V and J ends lost 6 bases and 6 bases, in that order; junction bases with no gene match: 6. CDR3 length: 13 amino acids. Germline assignment: CDR1 ENHRY and CDR2 SYGVKD. CDR3 sequence reads: CAIRQGGGDTQYF. As DNA, the CDR3 is TGTGCCATCAGGCAAGGGGGCGGGGATACGCAGTATTTT.

The chain combines TRBV18 with TRBJ2-5; D is tentatively TRBD1 or TRBD2 (5 bases each). The CDR3 is 13 residues long. V was pared by 6 bases and J by 4 bases, with 12 bases between. Germline V lookup: CDR1 KGHSH, CDR2 LQKENI. The CDR3: CASSRGPRETQYF. The CDR3 DNA sequence: TGTGCCAGCTCTCGGGGCCCCCGAGAGACCCAGTACTTC.

This clone was seen at least ten times. V gene TRBV6-5 combines with J gene TRBJ1-1; D ambiguous. This CDR3 region has 14 residues. Germline lookup yields CDR1 MNHEY and CDR2 SVGAGI. Trimming left V 1 base short and J 1 base short, with 7 bases between. As DNA, the CDR3 is TGTGCCAGCAGTTACTTGACGAAGAACACTGAAGCTTTCTTT. Translating it yields CASSYLTKNTEAFF.

As regards this clone: A far more abundant clone sits one base away, making this likely a read error. The chain combines TRBV11-2 with TRBJ2-2; no reliable D call. The CDR3 is 12 amino acids. Germline CDR1 reads SGHAT; CDR2 reads FQNNGV. Trimming stripped 4 bases from V and 3 bases from J, with 3 bases between. CDR3 sequence: CASSWDTGELFF. The CDR3 DNA reads as TGTGCCAGCAGCTGGGACACCGGGGAGCTGTTTTTT.

This clone was counted only a few times. V gene TRBV9 combines with J gene TRBJ1-5, with unresolved D. This CDR3 contains 14 residues. Germline V gene lookup returns CDR1 SGDLS and CDR2 YYNGEE. Trimming took 0 bases from V and 9 from J, leaving 13 bases between them. The CDR3: CASSVGPLSSPQHF. DNA of the CDR3: TGTGCCAGCAGCGTAGGGCCCTTATCTTCGCCCCAGCATTTT.

The chain couples TRBV6-6 to TRBJ2-4, with TRBD2 identical over 7 bases. Germline V gene data show CDR1 as MNHNY and CDR2 as SVGAGI (reference sequence). The trim removed 7 bases at V and 2 bases at J, leaving 11 bases unmatched. The length of the CDR3 is 16 residues. CDR3 in DNA: TGTGCCAGCAATGACCTGGGGGGGGGTTCCAAAAACATTCAGTACTTC. It codes for CASNDLGGGSKNIQYF.

Notes on this clone: Different DNA sequences within this sample yield the same CDR3. The chain employs TRBV7-9 and TRBJ1-4; TRBD1 aligns across 10 bases. The V and J ends lost 4 bases and 4 bases, in that order; junction bases with no gene match: 0. Germline CDR1 SEHNR, CDR2 FQNEAQ (reference sequence). The CDR3 is 14 amino acids. CDR3 protein: CASSWDRGNEKLFF. DNA for the CDR3: TGTGCCAGCAGCTGGGACAGGGGTAATGAAAAACTGTTTTTT.

The chain uses TRBV2 and TRBJ1-2; no clear D gene. V lost 7 bases and J 5 bases, leaving 14 bases between the germline ends. This CDR3 has 13 amino acids. CDR1 SNHLY and CDR2 FYNNEI come from the germline V gene. CDR3 nucleotide sequence: TGTGCCAGCAAATCTCAGGAGACGTATGGCTACACCTTC. It codes for CASKSQETYGYTF.